This T cell receptor (beta chain) came from a study of early T cells in non-severe SARS-CoV-2 infection. This clonotype was recorded many times. In TCRdb, the 5' RACE reads were re-called with MiXCR into one record per CDR3 protein. Among approximately 58,000 distinct CDR3 sequences, roughly 12% were seen once, and the ten largest hold 9.5% to 13%. The clonotype was recovered from an adult who was a healthcare worker with PCR-confirmed SARS-CoV-2 infection or an uninfected control (not recorded which). The material sequenced was whole blood.

CDR3 sequence (DNA): TGTGCCAGCAGGGAGGGGACCAACACCGGGGAGCTGTTTTTT. This encodes CASREGTNTGELFF. The V and J genes are TRBV12-3 or TRBV12-4 and TRBJ2-2, with D perhaps TRBD2 (6 bases). This CDR3 spans 14 amino acids. Trimming took off 6 bases at V and 2 bases at J, with 10 bases between the two ends.